Listed here is a single TCR beta chain. Its antigen is currently not known. One base away there is no much larger clone; base qualities are not given. One collaborating source in Seattle enrolled patients while the patients were actively infected and followed the patients over time throughout the course of disease. Each collaborating institution followed its own protocols to collect whole blood in K2EDTA tubes. Collaborator samples were shipped for TCRbeta analysis as frozen whole blood, isolated PBMCs, or DNA extracted from either sample type. From a lookup of the germline V gene (reference sequence), CDR1 and CDR2 are LNHDA and SQIVND. The CDR3 numbers 16 residues from cysteine through phenylalanine. Only the CDR3 part of the read is kept: 48 bases, read in frame from the first base. The germline ends are 21 bases apart after V is trimmed by 4 bases and J by 8 bases. TCRbeta CDR3 regions were amplified from genomic DNA by means of the immunoSEQ Assay, a bias-controlled multiplex PCR. Per the authors' processing: The number of nucleated cells in each sample was estimated from the amplification of reference gene primers within the assay. To quantify the absolute abundance of each unique TCRbeta CDR3 rearrangement, sequence reads were collapsed and filtered. For each sample, productive Simpson clonality was calculated as the square root of Simpson's diversity index across productive rearrangements. Drawn from immuneACCESS, this table holds only the in-frame rearrangements with V and J called that TCRdb kept. Clones are partly lost; checked studies trace under half to an unresolved V gene and leave the rest unexplained. V, J and clone size are taken as reported in that table, and D and trimming were inferred from the DNA itself. Here the sample has approximately 70,000 clones; roughly 91% occur a single time. The top ten clones comprise around 7.8% of the sample.

This sample was taken from a study of blood T cell repertoires in COVID-19 (TCRdb year 2020). With regard to the full study: Samples from collaborators originated in the United States, Italy and Spain and spanned both the acute and convalescent phases of COVID-19. The prospective study material was composed of cDNA or gDNA derived from T cells, B-cell-depleted T cells, or PBMCs. The dataset comprised deeply sampled blood TCRbeta repertoires from subjects exposed to, actively infected with, or recovered from COVID-19. The repertoires were released in a freely available public database meant as a resource for research on the immune response to SARS-CoV-2. The samples were drawn from two sources: the first 160 participants of the ongoing ImmuneRACE study, and 1,000 to 1,500 subjects contributed by 6 global collaborators. The sample metadata nearly always contained a de-identified subject ID, COVID-19 status, age in years and sex. Where HLA class I and class II types were available, the types were taken from metadata supplied by the sample provider, not from assay-based typing.

The full study reports these points: The quantity of clinical and demographic metadata differed by source and by participant and was supplied without curation.

The source of this sequence is a man between 35 and 55 years old with COVID-19, enrolled during active disease. The rearrangement combines TRBV19 with TRBJ2-1; TRBD2 is a weak D gene call, 6 bases matching. Sample: peripheral blood. The CDR3 has the sequence CASSKRMEGGEDEQFF. The base sequence is TGTGCCAGTAGTAAGAGGATGGAGGGCGGGGAGGATGAGCAGTTCTTC.